These 17 T cell receptor beta chains were sequenced from one sample in a study of T cell responses to AZD1222 COVID-19 vaccine. Measured with immunoSEQ multiplex PCR; TCRdb has only the in-frame clones, and not every one. The top ten hold approximately 0.5% of the sample, which has more than 150,000 clones, 70% to 90% seen once. The specimen was peripheral blood, collected on day 0 of AZD1222 vaccination. The receptors derive from an adult in good health.

This CDR3 is CASSTRTDRTDTQYF. In nucleotides, the CDR3 is TGTGCCAGCAGCACCCGGACGGACCGCACAGATACGCAGTATTTT. The rearrangement links TRBV9 to TRBJ2-3, with D hard to call. Deletions cut 4 bases from V and 1 base from J, with 13 bases between. Germline V gives CDR1 SGDLS, CDR2 YYNGEE. This CDR3 spans 15 amino acids.

V is TRBV5-6 and J is TRBJ2-7; maybe TRBD2 (7 bases). The V gene's germline CDR1 is SGHDT and CDR2 YYEEEE. Deletions cut 1 base from V and 2 bases from J, with 16 bases between. This CDR3 has 16 amino acids. CDR3 sequence: CASSLYSGEGPYEQYF. The CDR3 DNA sequence: TGTGCCAGCAGCTTGTACTCAGGGGAGGGGCCCTACGAGCAGTACTTC.

The CDR3 DNA reads TGTGCCAGCAGCCAGGACAGGGGGACCTATAATTCACCCCTCCACTTT. Protein: CASSQDRGTYNSPLHF. The genes are TRBV5-6 and TRBJ1-6; 10 bases fit TRBD1. This CDR3 contains 16 residues. After removal of 4 bases from V and 2 bases from J, the junction contained 3 bases not matched to a gene. Looked up from germline, CDR1 is SGHDT and CDR2 is YYEEEE.

The genes are TRBV6-5 and TRBJ1-5; D uncertain. The CDR3 covers 14 residues. The germline V gene encodes CDR1 MNHEY and CDR2 SVGAGI. Trimming pared 0 bases from V and 1 base from J, leaving 4 bases between. This CDR3 is CASSYSRSNQPQHF. The DNA for the CDR3 is TGTGCCAGCAGTTACTCGAGGAGCAATCAGCCCCAGCATTTT.

The chain recombines TRBV2 with TRBJ1-2; no firm D call. CDR3 size: 12 residues. The germline CDR1 and CDR2 sequences are SNHLY and FYNNEI. V was trimmed by 4 bases and J by 2 bases, leaving 5 bases between them. The CDR3 nucleotides read TGTGCCAGCAGTGCACTAAACTATGGCTACACCTTC. This codes for CASSALNYGYTF.

The chain links TRBV25-1 to TRBJ2-2; TRBD1 matches 8 bases. The CDR3 spans 15 residues. Losses at the gene ends were 3 bases for V and 5 bases for J; bases not matched to a gene: 5. Germline V gives CDR1 MGHDK, CDR2 SYGVNS. This CDR3 reads CASSEGQGATGELFF. CDR3 sequence (DNA): TGTGCCAGCAGTGAGGGGCAGGGGGCTACCGGGGAGCTGTTTTTT.

This clone appeared a single time. J is TRBJ1-5 and V is TRBV28; no definite D call. The V end was cut by 5 bases, the J end by 4 bases, with 15 bases between. CDR1 MDHEN and CDR2 SYDVKM come from the germline V gene. This CDR3 spans 15 amino acids. The CDR3 protein is CASSRSGRNNQPQHF. The CDR3 coding sequence is TGTGCCAGCAGTCGGAGCGGACGGAATAATCAGCCCCAGCATTTT. The full variable domain, with the rest looked up from reference TRBV28 and TRBJ1-5, is DVKVTQSSRYLVKRTGEKVFLECVQDMDHENMFWYRQDPGLGLRLIYFSYDVKMKEKGDIPEGYSVSREKKERFSLILESASTNQTSMYLCASSRSGRNNQPQHFGDGTRLSIL.

The V call is TRBV3-1 (or the pseudogene TRBV3-2), the J call TRBJ1-2, with 8 bases identical to TRBD1. The CDR3 extends over 13 amino acids. V lost 4 bases to trimming and J lost 4 bases; unmatched junction nucleotides: 2. From germline, CDR1 is LGHDT and CDR2 YNNKEL (reference sequence). In nucleotides, the CDR3 is TGTGCCAGCAGCCGGACAGGGATCTATGGCTACACCTTC. Its protein is CASSRTGIYGYTF.

Only a few counts were recorded for this clone. J is TRBJ2-7 and V is TRBV11-2; perhaps D is TRBD1 or TRBD2 (5 bases each). CDR3 length: 14 residues. V lost 5 bases and J 5 bases, leaving 16 bases between the germline ends. Germline assignment: CDR1 SGHAT and CDR2 FQNNGV. The CDR3 is CASSERPGTHEQYF. CDR3 coding DNA: TGTGCCAGCAGCGAAAGGCCCGGGACCCACGAGCAGTACTTC.

The J gene is TRBJ2-7, the V gene TRBV6-5, with 8 positions matching TRBD2. Trimming took 6 bases from V and 5 from J; bases not matched to a gene: 12. This CDR3 contains 15 residues. Germline V gene sequence: CDR1 MNHEY, CDR2 SVGAGI. In DNA, the CDR3 is TGTGCCAGCAGCTTAGCGGGACCATCTGGCCACGAGCAGTACTTC. It encodes CASSLAGPSGHEQYF.

The J gene is TRBJ2-3, the V gene TRBV6-2 or TRBV6-3; tentative D call: TRBD2 (6 bases). The CDR3 extends over 15 amino acids. CDR1 and CDR2 from the germline V gene are MNHEY and SVGEGT. Trimming took off 4 bases at V and 5 bases at J, with 16 bases between the two ends. CDR3 coding DNA: TGTGCCAGCAGTTCAGTGCGGGGCAGTTTAGATACGCAGTATTTT. This translates into CASSSVRGSLDTQYF.

V gene TRBV18 combines with J gene TRBJ1-2, with D unresolved. The germline V and J ends were trimmed by 6 bases and 3 bases, with 23 bases remaining between them. The CDR3 runs to 17 residues. Germline CDR1 is KGHSH and CDR2 is LQKENI. The CDR3 DNA is TGTGCCAGCTCTCCAGACCCGGGAGGCTGGTCGGACTATGGCTACACCTTC. It yields the protein CASSPDPGGWSDYGYTF.

J is TRBJ2-5 and V is TRBV7-6, with TRBD2 identical over 9 bases. Germline-derived CDR1 and CDR2 are SGHVS and FNYEAQ. With 3 bases clipped from V and 2 bases from J, the junction kept 13 bases outside the gene matches. The CDR3 runs 18 residues. The CDR3, as DNA: TGTGCCAGCAGCTTCGGGATAGCTAGCGGGGTTATTCAAGAGACCCAGTACTTC. It is translated as CASSFGIASGVIQETQYF. The full variable domain, its missing parts supplied by reference TRBV7-6 and TRBJ2-5, is GAGVSQSPRYKVTKRGQDVALRCDPISGHVSLYWYRQALGQGPEFLTYFNYEAQQDKSGLPNDRFSAERPEGSISTLTIQRTEQRDSAMYRCASSFGIASGVIQETQYFGPGTRLLVL.

J is TRBJ2-2 and V is TRBV7-9, with 9 bases matching TRBD1. The CDR3 sequence is 15 residues long. Germline CDR1 and CDR2: SEHNR and FQNEAQ (reference sequence). The V segment lost 4 bases and the J segment 2 bases; nucleotides outside the gene matches: 2. Written as DNA, the CDR3 is TGTGCCAGCAGCTCGGGACAGGGAAACACCGGGGAGCTGTTTTTT. It codes for CASSSGQGNTGELFF.

Comments on this clone: Other DNA sequences within the sample encode an identical CDR3. This chain joins TRBV30 and TRBJ1-2, with D maybe TRBD1 (6 bases). Trimming removed 2 bases at V and 2 bases at J, with 9 bases between. From germline, CDR1 is GTSNPN and CDR2 SVGIG (reference sequence). The CDR3 consists of 13 residues. The CDR3 region is CAWSKGGNYGYTF. The CDR3 nucleotides read TGTGCCTGGAGTAAGGGGGGCAACTATGGCTACACCTTC.

The gene calls are TRBV7-8 and TRBJ1-4; perhaps TRBD1 as D (5 bases). Trimming removed 4 bases from V and 12 bases from J, with 30 bases in between. This CDR3 is built from 18 residues. Germline V gene lookup returns CDR1 SGHVS and CDR2 FQNEAQ. CDR3 in amino acids: CASSSYRFNLGRDGQLFF. In DNA form, the CDR3 reads TGTGCCAGCAGCTCCTACCGATTCAACTTGGGGCGGGATGGGCAACTGTTTTTT.

The chain joins TRBV7-3 to TRBJ2-2; 8 bases align to TRBD1. This CDR3 is built from 15 residues. The V segment lost 5 bases and the J segment 4 bases; nucleotides outside the gene matches: 6. Germline CDR1 SGHTA, CDR2 FQGTGA. CDR3 loop: CASSPNTGGTGELFF. The CDR3 coding sequence is TGTGCCAGCAGCCCAAACACAGGGGGCACCGGGGAGCTGTTTTTT.